Below are 28 T cell receptor beta chains sequenced from a single sample in a study of cytomegalovirus exposure and HLA in healthy donors. The PCR contained 60 Vbeta and 13 Jbeta primers. Sequencing was performed with immunoSEQ multiplex PCR; in TCRdb, only in-frame clones are kept and a portion is missing. The sample includes about 170,000 clones. The sample consisted of PBMCs. Every receptor here comes from a woman under 30 in good health and CMV-seropositive.

The chain combines TRBV27 with TRBJ2-7; TRBD2 agrees at 7 bases. The junction had 12 bases not matched to a gene; V was cut back by 5 bases and J by 5 bases. The CDR3 has 15 amino acids. Germline assignment: CDR1 MNHEY and CDR2 SMNVEV (reference sequence). CDR3 loop: CASSRSGAAVNEQYF. CDR3 bases: TGTGCCAGCAGTCGGAGCGGGGCAGCCGTCAACGAGCAGTACTTC.

The gene calls are TRBV2 and TRBJ2-1; possibly TRBD1 for D (6 bases). Germline CDR1 SNHLY, CDR2 FYNNEI. CDR3 length: 14 amino acids. Trimming cost V 6 bases and J 5 bases, with 14 bases left between them. The CDR3 region has the DNA TGTGCCAGCAGGGAGACAGGCTCGAACAATGAGCAGTTCTTC. Amino acid sequence: CASRETGSNNEQFF.

This chain uses TRBV4-3 with TRBJ1-4; D possibly corresponds to TRBD1 (5 bases). Deletions cut 0 bases from V and 0 bases from J, with 11 bases between. The CDR3 consists of 17 residues. Looked up from germline, CDR1 is LGHNA and CDR2 is YSLEER. CDR3 residues: CASSQDPGRATNEKLFF. The CDR3 bases are TGCGCCAGCAGCCAAGATCCAGGGAGGGCAACTAATGAAAAACTGTTTTTT.

The V and J genes are TRBV13 and TRBJ2-7; D perhaps matches TRBD2 (5 bases). CDR1 and CDR2 (germline): PRHDT, FYEKMQ (reference sequence). The length of the CDR3 is 15 residues. Trimming stripped 3 bases from V and 0 bases from J, with 12 bases between. The CDR3 loop is CASSFGLAHSYEQYF. CDR3 sequence (DNA): TGTGCCAGCAGCTTTGGGCTAGCTCACTCCTACGAGCAGTACTTC.

This chain connects TRBV5-1 to TRBJ2-1, with 8 positions matching TRBD2. The CDR3 extends over 18 amino acids. The germline V gene has CDR1 SGHRS and CDR2 YFSETQ. Trimming took 4 bases from V and 5 from J; bases not matched to a gene: 17. The CDR3 sequence: CASSRNVAGRGSDNEQFF. The CDR3 coding sequence is TGCGCCAGCAGCCGTAACGTAGCGGGGAGAGGGTCCGACAATGAGCAGTTCTTC. Full variable domain (rest looked up from reference TRBV5-1 and TRBJ2-1): KAGVTQTPRYLIKTRGQQVTLSCSPISGHRSVSWYQQTPGQGLQFLFEYFSETQRNKGNFPGRFSGRQFSNSRSEMNVSTLELGDSALYLCASSRNVAGRGSDNEQFFGPGTRLTVL.

A remark on this clone: The same CDR3 is also encoded by other DNA sequences in this sample. The genes are TRBV14 and TRBJ2-7; TRBD1 aligns across 10 bases. The CDR3 totals 15 residues. V shed 2 bases and J 3 bases; nucleotides not matched to a gene: 4. The germline CDR1 and CDR2 sequences are SGHDN and FVKESK. In DNA, the CDR3 is TGTGCCAGCAGCCAACCGGGACAGGGGCTCTACGAGCAGTACTTC. Encoded protein: CASSQPGQGLYEQYF. The full variable domain, in which reference TRBV14 and TRBJ2-7 provide the parts outside the CDR3, is EAGVTQFPSHSVIEKGQTVTLRCDPISGHDNLYWYRRVMGKEIKFLLHFVKESKQDESGMPNNRFLAERTGGTYSTLKVQPAELEDSGVYFCASSQPGQGLYEQYFGPGTRLTVT.

This chain connects TRBV29-1 to TRBJ2-7; 8 nucleotides align to TRBD1. Trimming cost V 6 bases and J 1 base; bases outside gene matches: 2. The CDR3 is 12 residues long. CDR1 SQVTM and CDR2 ANQGSEA come from the germline V gene. Written as DNA, the CDR3 is TGCAGCGTCCGGGACAGGTCCTACGAGCAGTACTTC. This translates into CSVRDRSYEQYF.

The genes are TRBV13 and TRBJ2-7; no firm D call. Per germline, CDR1 PRHDT and CDR2 FYEKMQ (reference sequence). The length of the CDR3 is 12 residues. The ends were cut back, 0 bases at V and 6 bases at J, with 6 bases in the middle. CDR3 nucleotides: TGTGCCAGCAGCTTAGGTAGAGGCGAGCAGTACTTC. It yields the protein CASSLGRGEQYF. The full variable domain, with the rest looked up from reference TRBV13 and TRBJ2-7, is AAGVIQSPRHLIKEKRETATLKCYPIPRHDTVYWYQQGPGQDPQFLISFYEKMQSDKGSIPDRFSAQQFSDYHSELNMSSLELGDSALYFCASSLGRGEQYFGPGTRLTVT.

The CDR3, as DNA: TGTGCCAGCTCACCATCCATCACAGATACGCAGTATTTT. Amino acid sequence: CASSPSITDTQYF. The J gene is TRBJ2-3, the V gene TRBV18; no firm D call. This CDR3 has 13 residues. Trimming removed 2 bases from V and 2 bases from J, with 5 bases in between. In germline, CDR1 is KGHSH, CDR2 LQKENI.

The chain recombines TRBV7-2 with TRBJ1-1, with D possibly being TRBD1 (5 bases). Germline V gene lookup returns CDR1 SGHTA and CDR2 FQGNSA. The CDR3 consists of 14 residues. Trimming took off 2 bases at V and 3 bases at J, with 10 bases between the two ends. CDR3 nucleotides: TGTGCCAGCAGCTTATTGGGGGGAGACACTGAAGCTTTCTTT. Translation: CASSLLGGDTEAFF.

The chain carries TRBV4-3 and TRBJ2-7; tentatively, D is TRBD2 (7 bases). CDR1 is LGHNA and CDR2 is YSLEER in the germline V gene. This CDR3 is built from 17 residues. V dropped 0 bases and J dropped 2 bases, with 17 bases sitting between them. For the CDR3, the DNA is TGCGCCAGCAGCCAAGAGGGAGGGGGAGGGCCCGCCTACGAGCAGTACTTC. The encoded protein is CASSQEGGGGPAYEQYF.

V gene TRBV13 combines with J gene TRBJ2-3; 9 bases agree with TRBD2. CDR3 size: 16 residues. The germline V gene has CDR1 PRHDT and CDR2 FYEKMQ (reference sequence). With 8 bases clipped from V and 5 bases from J, the junction kept 14 bases outside the gene matches. The CDR3 is CASAGRRGGQEDTQYF. As DNA, the CDR3 is TGTGCCAGCGCTGGACGGCGGGGGGGCCAGGAAGATACGCAGTATTTT.

The V call is TRBV11-1, the J call TRBJ2-7; 15 nucleotides line up with TRBD2. V dropped 0 bases and J dropped 2; count of bases not matched to a gene: 2. This CDR3 has 17 residues. Germline V lookup: CDR1 SGHAT, CDR2 FQDESV (reference sequence). CDR3 nucleotide sequence: TGTGCCAGCAGCTTAGCGAGGACTAGCGGGAGGGCCTACGAGCAGTACTTC. Translation gives CASSLARTSGRAYEQYF.

CDR3 DNA sequence: TGTGCCAGCAGTGAAGCTGTCGGTGAAAAACTGTTTTTT. Translated, it gives CASSEAVGEKLFF. The chain combines TRBV2 with TRBJ1-4; no clear D gene. Trimming cost V 0 bases and J 7 bases, with 6 bases left between them. This CDR3 contains 13 residues. CDR1 is SNHLY and CDR2 is FYNNEI in the germline V gene.

The rearrangement links TRBV30 to TRBJ1-1; 7 positions match TRBD1. The CDR3 is made up of 14 amino acids. The junction had 8 bases not matched to a gene; V was cut back by 2 bases and J by 5 bases. Germline V gives CDR1 GTSNPN, CDR2 SVGIG (reference sequence). CDR3: CAWSTSTGYTEAFF. CDR3 coding DNA: TGTGCCTGGAGTACCTCGACAGGGTATACTGAAGCTTTCTTT.

This sequence joins TRBV30 and TRBJ2-1; D might be TRBD2 (6 bases). Per germline, CDR1 GTSNPN and CDR2 SVGIG (reference sequence). Trimming cost V 5 bases and J 4 bases, with 18 bases left between them. The CDR3 is 15 residues long. CDR3 sequence (DNA): TGTGCCTGGGACCGAGGGGCGGGATTATACAATGAGCAGTTCTTC. Its translation is CAWDRGAGLYNEQFF.

The gene calls are TRBV5-4 and TRBJ2-3; 7 nucleotides align to TRBD1. Unmatched junction bases numbered 2, after V lost 2 bases and J lost 2 bases. Germline lookup yields CDR1 SGHNT and CDR2 YYREEE (reference sequence). This CDR3 contains 14 residues. The CDR3 sequence is CASSFTGATDTQYF. CDR3 DNA sequence: TGTGCCAGCAGCTTCACAGGGGCCACAGATACGCAGTATTTT. Using reference TRBV5-4 and TRBJ2-3 for the parts outside the CDR3, the full variable domain is ETGVTQSPTHLIKTRGQQVTLRCSSQSGHNTVSWYQQALGQGPQFIFQYYREEENGRGNFPPRFSGLQFPNYSSELNVNALELDDSALYLCASSFTGATDTQYFGPGTRLTVL.

The chain has TRBV5-1 and TRBJ2-5; 9 bases match TRBD2. CDR1 SGHRS and CDR2 YFSETQ come from the germline V gene. V lost 0 bases, J lost 5 bases, and 5 bases stayed unmatched. The CDR3 has 15 amino acids. The DNA of the CDR3 is TGCGCCAGCAGCTTGGTGGCGGGGGGGCTTGAGACCCAGTACTTC. Translation gives CASSLVAGGLETQYF. Complete variable domain (other parts from reference TRBV5-1 and TRBJ2-5): KAGVTQTPRYLIKTRGQQVTLSCSPISGHRSVSWYQQTPGQGLQFLFEYFSETQRNKGNFPGRFSGRQFSNSRSEMNVSTLELGDSALYLCASSLVAGGLETQYFGPGTRLLVL.

The chain links TRBV18 to TRBJ2-7; tentative D call: TRBD1 (6 bases). The germline V gene has CDR1 KGHSH and CDR2 LQKENI. The CDR3 has 16 residues. The germline V and J ends were trimmed by 6 bases and 1 base, with 19 bases remaining between them. DNA of the CDR3: TGTGCCAGCTCGCCGGACAGACAGTTTTTTTCCTACGAGCAGTACTTC. Translated: CASSPDRQFFSYEQYF.

J is TRBJ2-7 and V is TRBV14; 8 bases line up with TRBD1. V trimming: 3 bases; J trimming: 3 bases; junction bases outside the gene matches: 7. Per germline, CDR1 SGHDN and CDR2 FVKESK. The length of the CDR3 is 15 residues. The chain's CDR3 is CASSHPGQGNYEQYF. The CDR3 region has the DNA TGTGCCAGCAGCCACCCCGGACAGGGTAACTACGAGCAGTACTTC.

This chain connects TRBV6-6 to TRBJ2-7, with 10 bases fitting TRBD1. There are 15 residues in the CDR3. In germline, CDR1 is MNHNY, CDR2 SVGAGI (reference sequence). V dropped 7 bases and J dropped 6; count of bases not matched to a gene: 12. CDR3 nucleotide sequence: TGTGCCAGCACTTTACGACAGGGGGCGCAGAGCGAGCAGTACTTC. Translating it yields CASTLRQGAQSEQYF.

This rearrangement joins TRBV4-2 to TRBJ1-2, with D uncertain. This CDR3 region has 14 residues. Trimming left V 3 bases short and J 4 bases short, with 12 bases between. CDR1 is LGHNA, CDR2 YNFKEQ, per germline. CDR3 nucleotides: TGTGCCAGCAGCCAGGGAGGTTACGGCTATGGCTACACCTTC. This translates into CASSQGGYGYGYTF.

This chain connects TRBV19 to TRBJ2-7; the match to TRBD1 covers 12 bases. Looked up from germline, CDR1 is LNHDA and CDR2 is SQIVND (reference sequence). CDR3 length equals 15 residues. The V gene end was trimmed by 4 bases and the J gene end by 7 bases; junction bases not matched to a gene: 8. The CDR3 region is CASSNSRDRGLEQYF. In DNA, the CDR3 is TGTGCCAGTAGTAACTCGAGGGACAGGGGGCTTGAGCAGTACTTC.

The chain uses TRBV5-1 and TRBJ2-2; maybe TRBD1 (5 bases). Germline assignment: CDR1 SGHRS and CDR2 YFSETQ. The germline V and J ends were trimmed by 6 bases and 0 bases, with 15 bases remaining between them. The CDR3 totals 16 residues. DNA for the CDR3: TGCGCCAGCACCGACCTCGACAGATCGAACACCGGGGAGCTGTTTTTT. Translated: CASTDLDRSNTGELFF.

The V and J genes are TRBV5-1 and TRBJ2-1; 12 nucleotides match TRBD2. This CDR3 contains 17 residues. Trimming at V came to 0 bases and at J to 3 bases, leaving 4 bases not matched to a gene. Germline CDR1 SGHRS, CDR2 YFSETQ. CDR3 nucleotides: TGCGCCAGCAGCTTGGGACTAGCGGGGGACCTCTACAATGAGCAGTTCTTC. Translated, it gives CASSLGLAGDLYNEQFF.

The chain has TRBV7-6 and TRBJ1-1, with 7 bases fitting TRBD1. This CDR3 is built from 12 residues. Germline lookup yields CDR1 SGHVS and CDR2 FNYEAQ. Germline trimming cut 4 bases from V and 7 bases from J; bases unmatched to any gene: 3. The CDR3 bases are TGTGCCAGCAGCTCAGGGACAGTTGAAGCTTTCTTT. Its translation is CASSSGTVEAFF.

The chain recombines TRBV27 with TRBJ2-1; D possibly corresponds to TRBD1 (5 bases). The CDR3 extends over 15 amino acids. Germline lookup yields CDR1 MNHEY and CDR2 SMNVEV (reference sequence). V was shortened by 6 bases and J by 2 bases, with 14 bases between the two germline ends. This CDR3 reads CASRFREGAYNEQFF. In DNA, the CDR3 is TGTGCCAGCAGGTTCAGGGAAGGGGCCTACAATGAGCAGTTCTTC.

V is TRBV27 and J is TRBJ2-1; 15 bases agree with TRBD2. The trim removed 7 bases at V and 6 bases at J, leaving 4 bases unmatched. This CDR3 region has 15 residues. CDR1 is MNHEY, CDR2 SMNVEV, per germline (reference sequence). CDR3: CASKPGLAGGNEQFF. DNA of the CDR3: TGTGCCAGCAAACCGGGACTAGCGGGAGGCAATGAGCAGTTCTTC.